This is a list of T cell receptor beta chains from one sample in a study of cytomegalovirus exposure and HLA in healthy donors. Some clones are missing from TCRdb's copy, which holds only in-frame ones; the method was immunoSEQ multiplex PCR. The data contain roughly 140,000 clones, around 66% of them seen just once; the ten biggest clones take up about 3%. Source material: PBMCs. Receptor source: a woman aged 25 to 39 in good health and CMV-seropositive. Each CDR3 is given with its conserved first and last residue. Each record gives: J gene, clone size, V gene, D gene, CDR3 protein, CDR3 DNA. The D gene is left open where the match is weak. Expanded clones get a size class; other rows say once, few or many, or leave the size out.

j_gene: TRBJ1-5
abundance: few
v_gene: TRBV2
d_gene: TRBD1
CDR3aa: CASSEQGGGQPQHF
CDR3nt: TGTGCCAGCAGTGAACAAGGGGGCGGACAGCCCCAGCATTTT

j_gene: TRBJ1-5
abundance: .
v_gene: TRBV19
d_gene: .
CDR3aa: CASSLAQGRQPQHF
CDR3nt: TGTGCCAGTAGTCTAGCACAGGGACGACAGCCCCAGCATTTT

j_gene: TRBJ1-2
abundance: .
v_gene: TRBV30
d_gene: .
CDR3aa: CAWSVQGTYGYTF
CDR3nt: TGTGCCTGGAGTGTACAGGGCACCTATGGCTACACCTTC

j_gene: TRBJ2-5
abundance: .
v_gene: TRBV30
d_gene: TRBD1
CDR3aa: CAWSATGGVETQYF
CDR3nt: TGTGCCTGGAGTGCAACAGGGGGCGTCGAGACCCAGTACTTC

j_gene: TRBJ2-2
abundance: .
v_gene: TRBV4-1
d_gene: TRBD2
CDR3aa: CASSQGAGGVTGELFF
CDR3nt: TGCGCCAGCAGCCAAGGAGCGGGGGGGGTCACCGGGGAGCTGTTTTTT

j_gene: TRBJ1-4
abundance: .
v_gene: TRBV25-1
d_gene: .
CDR3aa: CASSGPGLREKLFF
CDR3nt: TGTGCCAGCAGTGGCCCAGGGCTTCGGGAAAAACTGTTTTTT

j_gene: TRBJ2-7
abundance: .
v_gene: TRBV5-8
d_gene: TRBD2
CDR3aa: CASSLLAGLSHEQYF
CDR3nt: TGTGCCAGCAGCCTCCTAGCGGGACTCTCCCACGAGCAGTACTTC

j_gene: TRBJ1-1
abundance: few
v_gene: TRBV7-2
d_gene: .
CDR3aa: CASSLVEGMNTEAFF
CDR3nt: TGTGCCAGCAGCTTAGTGGAGGGGATGAACACTGAAGCTTTCTTT

j_gene: TRBJ2-7
abundance: .
v_gene: TRBV10-1
d_gene: .
CDR3aa: CASRVPQPGDEQYF
CDR3nt: TGCGCCAGCAGAGTACCTCAACCGGGGGACGAGCAGTACTTC

j_gene: TRBJ2-7
abundance: .
v_gene: TRBV6-1
d_gene: .
CDR3aa: CASSEFGREQYF
CDR3nt: TGTGCCAGCAGTGAATTCGGTCGCGAGCAGTACTTC

j_gene: TRBJ2-5
abundance: .
v_gene: TRBV23-1
d_gene: .
CDR3aa: CASSQLWSPQETQYF
CDR3nt: TGCGCCAGCAGTCAATTGTGGAGCCCCCAAGAGACCCAGTACTTC

j_gene: TRBJ1-1
abundance: .
v_gene: TRBV11-2
d_gene: .
CDR3aa: CASSSPTGYTEAFF
CDR3nt: TGTGCCAGCAGCTCTCCGACAGGCTACACTGAAGCTTTCTTT

j_gene: TRBJ2-2
abundance: .
v_gene: TRBV11-2
d_gene: TRBD2
CDR3aa: CASSLFAGGTGELFF
CDR3nt: TGTGCCAGCAGCTTATTCGCGGGGGGCACCGGGGAGCTGTTTTTT

j_gene: TRBJ1-1
abundance: .
v_gene: TRBV4-1
d_gene: .
CDR3aa: CASSQGTDVITMNTEAFF
CDR3nt: TGCGCCAGCAGCCAAGGGACAGACGTAATAACCATGAACACTGAAGCTTTCTTT

j_gene: TRBJ1-6
abundance: .
v_gene: TRBV6-5
d_gene: .
CDR3aa: CASSYSRGNSPLHF
CDR3nt: TGTGCCAGCAGTTACTCTAGGGGAAATTCACCCCTCCACTTT

j_gene: TRBJ2-5
abundance: once
v_gene: TRBV5-1
d_gene: TRBD2
CDR3aa: CASSLGTSGFQETQYF
CDR3nt: TGCGCCAGCAGCCTAGGGACTAGCGGCTTCCAAGAGACCCAGTACTTC